Below, one TCR beta chain is given with its context. The record originates from a study of tumor-infiltrating lymphocytes in localized non-small cell lung cancer. Clones were sequenced by immunoSEQ multiplex PCR, and TCRdb holds only the in-frame ones, with some missing. Here the sample spans around 17,000 clones, 45% to 50% being singletons. The sample consisted of lung tumor tissue. This clonotype was sampled from a human donor with non-small cell lung cancer.

Here the CDR3 DNA reads TGCAGCGTTGACGGGGGGATTGGAGAGACCCAGTACTTC. It translates to CSVDGGIGETQYF. This chain links TRBV29-1 with TRBJ2-5, with TRBD2 matching 7 bases. Germline V gene sequence: CDR1 SQVTM, CDR2 ANQGSEA. The CDR3 runs 13 residues. The trim removed 3 bases at V and 4 bases at J, leaving 5 bases unmatched.